These 15 T cell receptor beta chains were sequenced from one sample in a study of T cell changes during pregnancy in multiple sclerosis. Some clones are missing from TCRdb's copy, which holds only in-frame ones; the method was immunoSEQ multiplex PCR. This sample has roughly 100,000 clones, with 90% to 95% found just once. The sequencing used peripheral blood, collected after pregnancy. All receptors derive from a female donor with multiple sclerosis, enrolled in a pregnancy study.

The rearrangement joins TRBV5-4 to TRBJ2-2; D may be TRBD1 (6 bases). Trimming cost V 0 bases and J 8 bases, with 14 bases left between them. Germline-derived CDR1 and CDR2 are SGHNT and YYREEE (reference sequence). This CDR3 has 15 residues. CDR3 sequence (DNA): TGTGCCAGCAGCTTGGAGGACAGCTCTTTAGGGGAGCTGTTTTTT. Its protein product is CASSLEDSSLGELFF.

The chain uses TRBV10-2 and TRBJ1-5, with a weak D call TRBD1 (5 bases). With 4 bases removed from V and 10 bases from J, the gap between germline ends came to 14 bases. Germline assignment: CDR1 WSHSY and CDR2 SAAADI. This CDR3 is built from 13 residues. The CDR3, as DNA: TGCGCCAGCAGTGGAGCCAGGGTTCGCCCCCAGCATTTT. The encoded protein is CASSGARVRPQHF.

J is TRBJ1-1 and V is TRBV7-3; unclear D gene. V was shortened by 0 bases and J by 1 base, with 9 bases between the two germline ends. CDR3 length: 15 residues. The germline CDR1 and CDR2 sequences are SGHTA and FQGTGA. The CDR3 DNA sequence: TGTGCCAGCAGCTTAACGTCCGCAGGGAACACTGAAGCTTTCTTT. Translation gives CASSLTSAGNTEAFF.

V usage is TRBV29-1 and J usage is TRBJ2-5; TRBD1 is a possible D gene (6 bases). The germline gives CDR1 SQVTM, CDR2 ANQGSEA. The CDR3 consists of 13 residues. The ends were cut back, 6 bases at V and 7 bases at J, with 18 bases in the middle. CDR3 residues: CSVDTGMTGTQYF. The CDR3, as DNA: TGCAGCGTGGACACAGGGATGACGGGGACCCAGTACTTC.

This clone was counted once. V gene TRBV6-1 combines with J gene TRBJ2-1, with TRBD2 identical over 8 bases. The CDR3 totals 16 residues. Germline lookup yields CDR1 MNHNS and CDR2 SASEGT. J was trimmed by 4 bases and V by 2 bases; bases with no gene match: 7. The CDR3 nucleotides read TGTGCCAGCAGTGAATATCTCGGGGGGGCTTACAATGAGCAGTTCTTC. As protein: CASSEYLGGAYNEQFF.

This chain links TRBV4-1 with TRBJ1-2; D gene uncertain. The V gene's germline CDR1 is MGHRA and CDR2 YSYEKL. The CDR3 spans 14 residues. V lost 5 bases and J 5 bases, leaving 15 bases between the germline ends. CDR3 DNA sequence: TGCGCCAGCAGCTCAATATTGGTAGCGTATGGCTACACCTTC. This sequence encodes CASSSILVAYGYTF.

The chain's CDR3 is CASSEYNQPQHF. The CDR3 region has the DNA TGTGCCAGCAGTGAATACAATCAGCCCCAGCATTTT. The genes are TRBV6-1 and TRBJ1-5; no clear D gene. V was clipped by 2 bases and J by 3 bases, with 2 bases between them. The germline CDR1 and CDR2 sequences are MNHNS and SASEGT. The CDR3 is 12 residues long.

This clone was counted once. V gene TRBV9 combines with J gene TRBJ2-1; D is perhaps TRBD2 (6 bases). Per the germline V gene, CDR1 is SGDLS and CDR2 is YYNGEE. The CDR3 is 14 amino acids. The germline V and J ends were trimmed by 6 bases and 6 bases, with 16 bases remaining between them. CDR3 loop: CASTPWDSANEQFF. Here the CDR3 DNA reads TGTGCCAGCACCCCCTGGGACTCGGCCAATGAGCAGTTCTTC.

The V call is TRBV12-5, the J call TRBJ2-1, with D tentatively TRBD2 (5 bases). Germline CDR1 LGHNT, CDR2 FRNRAP. The CDR3 runs 15 residues. The V end was cut by 1 base, the J end by 4 bases, with 11 bases between. The CDR3: CASGLGSGYYNEQFF. CDR3 in DNA: TGTGCTAGTGGTTTGGGGTCGGGATATTACAATGAGCAGTTCTTC.

V is TRBV6-5 and J is TRBJ1-1; perhaps TRBD1 as D (5 bases). With 2 bases removed from V and 0 bases from J, the gap between germline ends came to 10 bases. Germline loops: CDR1 MNHEY, CDR2 SVGAGI. The CDR3 covers 15 residues. CDR3 region: CASSYGPGVNTEAFF. The CDR3 nucleotides read TGTGCCAGCAGTTACGGGCCGGGGGTGAACACTGAAGCTTTCTTT.

The CDR3 sequence is CASSQDMGQRGAYEQYF. The CDR3 DNA follows: TGTGCCAGCAGCCAAGATATGGGCCAGCGGGGAGCATACGAGCAGTACTTC. The V call is TRBV4-2, the J call TRBJ2-7; 7 bases agree with TRBD2. Germline CDR1 is LGHNA and CDR2 is YNFKEQ. The J segment lost 4 bases and the V segment lost 0 bases, leaving 12 bases of the junction unmatched. The CDR3 is 17 amino acids.

The rearrangement links TRBV4-2 to TRBJ1-4, with a tentative D call TRBD1 (5 bases). Germline values: CDR1 LGHNA, CDR2 YNFKEQ. V shed 4 bases and J shed 0 bases, with 12 bases lying between them. This CDR3 region has 16 residues. The CDR3 DNA reads as TGTGCCAGCAGCCCACAGGACGTCACAACTAATGAAAAACTGTTTTTT. The encoded protein is CASSPQDVTTNEKLFF.

The chain combines TRBV5-6 with TRBJ2-6; tentatively, D is TRBD1 (6 bases). The CDR3 is 17 amino acids. V shed 0 bases and J shed 3 bases, with 13 bases lying between them. Germline CDR1 SGHDT, CDR2 YYEEEE. CDR3 in amino acids: CASSLDRVGVGANVLTF. In nucleotides, the CDR3 is TGTGCCAGCAGCTTGGACAGGGTGGGCGTTGGGGCCAACGTCCTGACTTTC.

The chain joins TRBV10-3 to TRBJ1-2; 10 bases align to TRBD1. The CDR3 consists of 13 residues. Germline loops: CDR1 ENHRY, CDR2 SYGVKD. V was clipped by 10 bases and J by 7 bases; unmatched bases: 9. As DNA, the CDR3 is TGTGCCAGCAAACCGGGACAGGGGTTTGGCTACACCTTC. Translated, it gives CASKPGQGFGYTF.

The chain joins TRBV11-2 to TRBJ1-1; perhaps TRBD1 as D (5 bases). The germline CDR1 and CDR2 sequences are SGHAT and FQNNGV. Trimming cost V 3 bases and J 3 bases, with 14 bases left between them. This CDR3 is built from 15 residues. In nucleotides, the CDR3 is TGTGCCAGCAGCTTCGTCAAGGGGATGGACACTGAAGCTTTCTTT. It codes for CASSFVKGMDTEAFF.